This TCR beta chain emerged from a study of T cell repertoires in cytomegalovirus infection. Study at large: Selection of CMV epitopes for the study included recently identified HLA-C-restricted and well-studied HLA-B-restricted ones. Matching HLA type and CMV infection were both indicated by public TCR beta signatures. Findings of the study overall: Predominance within the ex vivo response was attributable to HLA-C-restricted CMV-specific TCR beta clonotypes. CMV carriers with the relevant HLA were identified by cumulative public TCR beta family frequency.

MiXCR, run by TCRdb on the reads, gives a single entry per CDR3 protein. The data show around 750,000 distinct CDR3 sequences, approximately 29% seen once. The CDR3 sequence is 17 residues long. CDR1 and CDR2 (germline): SGDLS, YYNGEE. V gave up 4 bases and J gave up 1 base; unmatched junction bases: 13. Turning to this clonotype: Its target is not known.

The material was cultured CD8+ T cells from PBMCs, obtained from culture after CMV antigen stimulation. The chain carries TRBV9 and TRBJ1-1, with 7 positions matching TRBD1. The TCR comes from a human donor in good health (CMV status not recorded). Some clones in this sample may be carry-over from other donors' samples. CDR3 protein: CASSPGGGDRPNTEAFF. The CDR3 coding sequence is TGTGCCAGCAGCCCAGGGGGAGGGGATCGTCCGAACACTGAAGCTTTCTTT.